This passage covers 20 T cell receptor beta chains from one sample sequenced in a study of CD8 T cells in Susac syndrome. An input of about 0.45 to 1 ug of RNA was subjected to reverse transcription using random hexamers. One entry per CDR3 protein results from TCRdb running MiXCR on the immunoSEQ multiplex PCR reads. This table has over 100,000 distinct CDR3 sequences, just under 95% appearing once. The sequenced sample consisted of CD8+ T cells from PBMCs. The receptor set was obtained from a human donor with Susac syndrome.

The chain couples TRBV25-1 to TRBJ2-7; weak D call: TRBD1 (7 bases). The CDR3 has 14 residues. Germline CDR1 reads MGHDK; CDR2 reads SYGVNS. V shed 8 bases and J shed 4 bases, with 18 bases lying between them. This chain's CDR3 is CASAPRDSRYEQYF. The CDR3 nucleotides read TGTGCCAGCGCCCCGCGGGACAGCCGGTACGAGCAGTACTTC.

V is TRBV9 and J is TRBJ2-5; D may be TRBD2 (5 bases). Looked up from germline, CDR1 is SGDLS and CDR2 is YYNGEE. The V end was cut by 4 bases, the J end by 5 bases, with 15 bases between. The CDR3 sequence is 14 residues long. The CDR3 bases are TGTGCCAGCAGCACCCGAGCGGAGAGGGAGACCCAGTACTTC. Translation: CASSTRAERETQYF.

V gene TRBV9 combines with J gene TRBJ2-1; no definite D call. Germline lookup yields CDR1 SGDLS and CDR2 YYNGEE. The CDR3 consists of 13 residues. V was shortened by 1 base and J by 8 bases, with 10 bases between the two germline ends. The CDR3 region has the DNA TGTGCCAGCAGCGTATTTCCGCGAGATGAGCAGTTCTTC. Amino acids: CASSVFPRDEQFF.

V gene TRBV29-1 combines with J gene TRBJ1-2, with D possibly being TRBD1 (6 bases). The V gene's germline CDR1 is SQVTM and CDR2 ANQGSEA. With 4 bases removed from V and 5 bases from J, the gap between germline ends came to 8 bases. CDR3 length: 11 amino acids. The CDR3 region is CSVGDMYGYTF. DNA of the CDR3: TGCAGCGTTGGGGACATGTATGGCTACACCTTC.

The chain has TRBV14 and TRBJ1-2; possibly TRBD1 for D (6 bases). V lost 4 bases to trimming and J lost 4 bases, with 16 bases between them. The CDR3 covers 15 residues. Germline V gene lookup returns CDR1 SGHDN and CDR2 FVKESK. The CDR3 is CASSLSGARAYGYTF. CDR3 in DNA: TGTGCCAGCAGCCTCTCAGGGGCGAGGGCCTATGGCTACACCTTC.

The chain joins TRBV3-1 to TRBJ2-3, with D possibly matching TRBD1 (5 bases). The V end lost 5 bases, the J end lost 4 bases, and 13 bases lay between the germline ends. There are 14 residues in the CDR3. Germline loops: CDR1 LGHDT, CDR2 YNNKEL (reference sequence). CDR3 residues: CASSIGQGSDTQYF. The CDR3 DNA follows: TGTGCCAGCAGCATCGGGCAGGGATCAGATACGCAGTATTTT.

The table lists this clonotype with a count of one. The gene calls are TRBV30 and TRBJ2-3; D perhaps matches TRBD1 (6 bases). Trimming cost V 0 bases and J 1 base, with 11 bases left between them. Germline V gene sequence: CDR1 GTSNPN, CDR2 SVGIG (reference sequence). CDR3 length equals 15 residues. CDR3 sequence reads: CAWSVGAGGTDTQYF. The CDR3 nucleotides are TGTGCCTGGAGTGTCGGGGCAGGGGGCACAGATACGCAGTATTTT. The entire variable domain, with the rest obtained from reference TRBV30 and TRBJ2-3, is as follows: SQTIHQWPATLVQPVGSPLSLECTVEGTSNPNLYWYRQAAGRGLQLLFYSVGIGQISSEVPQNLSASRPQDRQFILSSKKLLLSDSGFYLCAWSVGAGGTDTQYFGPGTRLTVL.

This chain uses TRBV7-9 with TRBJ2-2; D is perhaps TRBD2 (6 bases). The CDR3 contains 16 residues. The germline gives CDR1 SEHNR, CDR2 FQNEAQ (reference sequence). Trimming left V 5 bases short and J 4 bases short, with 17 bases between. Here the CDR3 DNA reads TGTGCCAGCAGCCCTCAGCCGGGGAGGAGCACCGGGGAGCTGTTTTTT. It is translated as CASSPQPGRSTGELFF. Full variable domain (rest looked up from reference TRBV7-9 and TRBJ2-2): DTGVSQNPRHKITKRGQNVTFRCDPISEHNRLYWYRQTLGQGPEFLTYFQNEAQLEKSRLLSDRFSAERPKGSFSTLEIQRTEQGDSAMYLCASSPQPGRSTGELFFGEGSRLTVL.

The chain carries TRBV20-1 and TRBJ1-6; D unresolved. With 0 bases removed from V and 0 bases from J, the gap between germline ends came to 9 bases. The CDR3 runs to 16 residues. Germline CDR1 DFQATT, CDR2 SNEGSKA (reference sequence). This chain's CDR3 is CSARDEKSSYNSPLHF. The CDR3 DNA is TGCAGTGCTAGAGACGAGAAGAGCTCCTATAATTCACCCCTCCACTTT.

In DNA form, the CDR3 reads TGTGCCAGCAGGCAGAGGGGGGACGAGCAGTTCTTC. It translates to CASRQRGDEQFF. The rearrangement joins TRBV11-2 to TRBJ2-1; perhaps D is TRBD1 or TRBD2 (6 bases each). V gave up 6 bases and J gave up 10 bases, with 13 bases separating them. In germline, CDR1 is SGHAT, CDR2 FQNNGV. This CDR3 spans 12 amino acids.

The chain joins TRBV27 to TRBJ1-5, with D possibly matching TRBD1 (5 bases). V dropped 3 bases and J dropped 0 bases, with 6 bases sitting between them. This CDR3 contains 14 residues. Germline CDR1 and CDR2: MNHEY and SMNVEV (reference sequence). This chain's CDR3 is CASSFGGSNQPQHF. As DNA, the CDR3 is TGTGCCAGCAGTTTTGGGGGTAGCAATCAGCCCCAGCATTTT.

J is TRBJ1-1 and V is TRBV29-1; D perhaps matches TRBD1 (6 bases). CDR3 size: 14 residues. Trimming cost V 6 bases and J 4 bases, with 18 bases left between them. CDR1 SQVTM and CDR2 ANQGSEA come from the germline V gene. The chain's CDR3 is CSVILQGKGTEAFF. In DNA, the CDR3 is TGCAGCGTCATACTGCAGGGGAAGGGCACTGAAGCTTTCTTT.

The chain is built from TRBV6-5 and TRBJ2-1, with D possibly TRBD1 on 6 matching bases. The V end lost 6 bases, the J end lost 6 bases, and 12 bases lay between the germline ends. Germline V gene sequence: CDR1 MNHEY, CDR2 SVGAGI. The CDR3 runs to 13 residues. The CDR3 reads CASSPGHFNEQFF. The CDR3 nucleotides read TGTGCCAGCAGCCCGGGACACTTCAATGAGCAGTTCTTC.

The J gene is TRBJ1-4, the V gene TRBV29-1; D unclear. CDR3 length: 12 residues. V was cut by 5 bases and J by 4 bases, with 8 bases left in between. Germline CDR1 SQVTM, CDR2 ANQGSEA. The CDR3 reads CSVLDGNEKLFF. In nucleotides, the CDR3 is TGCAGCGTTCTTGACGGTAATGAAAAACTGTTTTTT.

This chain joins TRBV9 and TRBJ1-4; 11 bases are shared with TRBD1. CDR1 SGDLS and CDR2 YYNGEE come from the germline V gene. The CDR3 consists of 16 residues. V lost 3 bases, J lost 7 bases, and 8 bases stayed unmatched. CDR3 region: CASSAWTGGGSEKLFF. The CDR3 DNA follows: TGTGCCAGCAGCGCGTGGACAGGGGGCGGTAGTGAAAAACTGTTTTTT.

With regard to this clonotype: The CDR3 does not end in the conserved phenylalanine or tryptophan, so this is likely a read error. The gene calls are TRBV30 and TRBJ2-7, with no clear D. The CDR3 extends over 14 amino acids. Trimming took off 8 bases at V and 0 bases at J, with 17 bases between the two ends. The germline V gene has CDR1 GTSNPN and CDR2 SVGIG (reference sequence). The CDR3 DNA reads TGTGCCCGGTCCCCGGGTTCAAACTCCTACGAGCAGTACCTC. Translated: CARSPGSNSYEQYL.

The chain joins TRBV24-1 to TRBJ2-5, with 7 bases that match TRBD1. The J segment lost 4 bases and the V segment lost 6 bases, leaving 7 bases of the junction unmatched. The length of the CDR3 is 14 residues. Germline-derived CDR1 and CDR2 are KGHDR and SFDVKD. The CDR3 region has the DNA TGTGCCACCAGTCCGACAGGGAATGGAGAGACCCAGTACTTC. Protein product: CATSPTGNGETQYF.

This clonotype was detected only once. The V and J genes are TRBV20-1 and TRBJ2-3, with D possibly matching TRBD1 (5 bases). CDR1 and CDR2 from the germline V gene are DFQATT and SNEGSKA (reference sequence). The length of the CDR3 is 13 residues. V dropped 5 bases and J dropped 4 bases, with 13 bases sitting between them. The CDR3 here is CSAGVGQADTQYF. CDR3 sequence (DNA): TGCAGTGCTGGGGTGGGGCAGGCAGATACGCAGTATTTT.

V is TRBV7-6 and J is TRBJ2-1, with D tentatively TRBD1 (6 bases). The CDR3 runs 15 residues. Germline assignment: CDR1 SGHVS and CDR2 FNYEAQ. V lost 4 bases and J lost 0, with 10 bases in between. DNA of the CDR3: TGTGCCAGCAGCTCCACAGGGAGCTCCTACAATGAGCAGTTCTTC. It codes for CASSSTGSSYNEQFF. Based on the CDR3 plus reference TRBV7-6 and TRBJ2-1, the full variable domain is GAGVSQSPRYKVTKRGQDVALRCDPISGHVSLYWYRQALGQGPEFLTYFNYEAQQDKSGLPNDRFSAERPEGSISTLTIQRTEQRDSAMYRCASSSTGSSYNEQFFGPGTRLTVL.

In its sample, this clonotype was seen once. The V gene is TRBV6-5, the J gene TRBJ1-6; D unclear. Germline V gene lookup returns CDR1 MNHEY and CDR2 SVGAGI. Deletions cut 0 bases from V and 5 bases from J, with 17 bases between. The CDR3 extends over 18 amino acids. In DNA form, the CDR3 reads TGTGCCAGCAGTTACTCGATGCCGGGCCGCTTTGATAATTCACCCCTCCACTTT. It translates to CASSYSMPGRFDNSPLHF.